This TCR beta chain was documented in a study of T cell repertoires in cytomegalovirus infection. Background on the study: Both a matching HLA type and CMV infection were indicated by public TCR beta signatures.

The CDR3 runs 17 residues. Germline CDR1 is SGHDT and CDR2 is YYEEEE. V was pared by 0 bases and J by 1 base, with 9 bases of the junction left unmatched. Regarding the study as a whole: The cumulative frequency of public TCR beta families distinguished individuals who carried CMV together with the relevant HLA. In two of eight donors, the top clonotype was HLA-C-restricted CMV-specific.

This clonotype was counted a few times. Its specificity is unknown. One entry per CDR3 protein, called by TCRdb with MiXCR from the reads. This table has about 740,000 distinct CDR3 sequences, 35% to 40% appearing once. Sequences were obtained from PBMCs. The rearrangement links TRBV5-6 to TRBJ2-5; 7 nucleotides agree with TRBD1. The clonotype comes from a human donor in good health (CMV status not recorded). Some clones in this sample may be carry-over from other donors' samples. The CDR3 DNA reads as TGTGCCAGCAGCTTGGGGCTTCAGACAGGGTCCCAAGAGACCCAGTACTTC. Translated, it gives CASSLGLQTGSQETQYF.